The 30 T cell receptor beta chains presented below share a single source sample, sequenced in a study of blood T cell repertoires in COVID-19 (dated by TCRdb to 2018 to 2020). Libraries were built with the immunoSEQ multiplex PCR assay. What TCRdb holds here is the immuneACCESS table cut down to in-frame rearrangements. Part of the clones is not present; checked against another copy, under half of the missing clones reflect an unresolved V gene, and the others are unexplained. The sample has fewer than 95,000 clones on record, about nine tenths of them singletons. The ten largest clonotypes hold 8.5% to 10% of the sample. Sequenced material: peripheral blood. All receptors come from a man aged 45-65 years with acute or convalescent COVID-19.

The chain employs TRBV28 and TRBJ1-6; D not resolved. The ends were cut back, 7 bases at V and 8 bases at J, with 18 bases in the middle. CDR1 and CDR2 (germline): MDHEN, SYDVKM. CDR3 length: 15 amino acids. This CDR3 reads CASIEGGNFYSPLHF. In DNA, the CDR3 is TGTGCCAGCATTGAGGGAGGGAATTTTTATTCACCCCTCCACTTT.

CDR3: CASSLSTGTGLNEQFF. For the CDR3, the DNA is TGTGCCAGCAGCTTGAGTACCGGGACAGGGCTCAATGAGCAGTTCTTC. The chain is built from TRBV7-6 and TRBJ2-1, with 9 nucleotides matching TRBD1. The CDR3 has 16 residues. V lost 3 bases, J lost 6 bases, and 9 bases stayed unmatched. The germline CDR1 and CDR2 sequences are SGHVS and FNYEAQ.

This clone was seen once. The chain recombines TRBV30 with TRBJ2-5; possibly TRBD2 for D (7 bases). The germline gives CDR1 GTSNPN, CDR2 SVGIG (reference sequence). V lost 2 bases and J lost 5, with 18 bases in between. The CDR3 spans 15 residues. As DNA, the CDR3 is TGTGCCTGGAGTCTACTGGGGGGGGCTGGGGAGACCCAGTACTTC. Translation: CAWSLLGGAGETQYF. The whole variable domain, remainder taken from reference TRBV30 and TRBJ2-5, is SQTIHQWPATLVQPVGSPLSLECTVEGTSNPNLYWYRQAAGRGLQLLFYSVGIGQISSEVPQNLSASRPQDRQFILSSKKLLLSDSGFYLCAWSLLGGAGETQYFGPGTRLLVL.

The chain combines TRBV29-1 with TRBJ2-3; D uncertain. V gave up 6 bases and J gave up 10 bases, with 14 bases separating them. CDR3 size: 11 residues. Per the germline V gene, CDR1 is SQVTM and CDR2 is ANQGSEA. CDR3 bases: TGCAGCGTCGTGCTAGATTACCCGCAGTATTTT. Amino acids: CSVVLDYPQYF.

The chain links TRBV5-4 to TRBJ1-4; D might be TRBD1 (6 bases). Germline V gene data show CDR1 as SGHNT and CDR2 as YYREEE (reference sequence). The CDR3 consists of 16 residues. V was cut by 0 bases and J by 0 bases, with 9 bases left in between. This CDR3 is CASSLAGAATNEKLFF. The CDR3 nucleotides read TGTGCCAGCAGCTTGGCAGGGGCCGCAACTAATGAAAAACTGTTTTTT.

The chain joins TRBV2 to TRBJ1-2; 8 bases match TRBD1. This CDR3 region has 14 residues. J gave up 7 bases and V 7 bases, and 11 bases lay outside the gene matches. CDR1 and CDR2 from the germline V gene are SNHLY and FYNNEI. The CDR3: CASIILDRGSGYTF. The CDR3 nucleotides are TGTGCCAGCATTATCCTTGACAGGGGAAGTGGCTACACCTTC. Variable domain in full (rest from reference TRBV2 and TRBJ1-2): EPEVTQTPSHQVTQMGQEVILRCVPISNHLYFYWYRQILGQKVEFLVSFYNNEISEKSEIFDDQFSVERPDGSNFTLKIRSTKLEDSAMYFCASIILDRGSGYTFGSGTRLTVV.

The gene calls are TRBV7-2 and TRBJ1-3; D gene unclear. Germline V gene sequence: CDR1 SGHTA, CDR2 FQGNSA. The CDR3 sequence is 13 residues long. V lost 5 bases to trimming and J lost 0 bases, with 5 bases between them. In DNA, the CDR3 is TGTGCCAGCAGCCCCAGCTCTGGAAACACCATATATTTT. This sequence encodes CASSPSSGNTIYF.

This chain links TRBV29-1 with TRBJ2-1; 12 bases match TRBD2. Trimming at V came to 4 bases and at J to 7 bases, leaving 2 bases not matched to a gene. Germline V gene lookup returns CDR1 SQVTM and CDR2 ANQGSEA. CDR3 length: 13 amino acids. This CDR3 reads CSVGTSGVNEQFF. The CDR3 DNA reads TGCAGCGTTGGGACTAGCGGGGTGAATGAGCAGTTCTTC.

This clone showed up just once. The chain combines TRBV18 with TRBJ1-4; the D gene is possibly TRBD1 (6 bases). The V and J ends lost 3 bases and 7 bases respectively, with 15 bases between them. The CDR3 consists of 15 residues. Germline V gives CDR1 KGHSH, CDR2 LQKENI. Here the CDR3 reads CASSPIQGLIEKLFF. DNA of the CDR3: TGTGCCAGCTCACCGATACAGGGTTTGATTGAAAAACTGTTTTTT.

This clone occurred once. The chain has TRBV11-2 and TRBJ2-7, with D possibly TRBD1 on 6 matching bases. CDR1 SGHAT and CDR2 FQNNGV come from the germline V gene. Trimming removed 3 bases from V and 2 bases from J, with 14 bases in between. CDR3 length: 15 amino acids. CDR3 DNA sequence: TGTGCCAGCAGCTTGGCACCAGGGACAACCTACGAGCAGTACTTC. This codes for CASSLAPGTTYEQYF.

The chain is built from TRBV9 and TRBJ2-3, with TRBD2 as a possible D gene (6 bases). V was shortened by 0 bases and J by 4 bases, with 12 bases between the two germline ends. This CDR3 spans 15 amino acids. Germline assignment: CDR1 SGDLS and CDR2 YYNGEE. Written as DNA, the CDR3 is TGTGCCAGCAGCGTAGCTACGGGGAGGTCAGATACGCAGTATTTT. It specifies CASSVATGRSDTQYF.

This chain joins TRBV12-3 or TRBV12-4 and TRBJ2-3; D is uncertain. The length of the CDR3 is 13 residues. V lost 0 bases to trimming and J lost 4 bases, with 5 bases between them. The CDR3 DNA sequence: TGTGCCAGCAGTTTAGCCATCCCAGATACGCAGTATTTT. Encoded protein: CASSLAIPDTQYF.

The gene calls are TRBV28 and TRBJ2-1, with a weak D call TRBD1 (6 bases). The V gene's germline CDR1 is MDHEN and CDR2 SYDVKM. Trimming cost V 5 bases and J 4 bases, with 15 bases left between them. CDR3 length: 15 residues. CDR3 bases: TGTGCCAGCAGTCATGCGGCAGGGGCTTACAATGAGCAGTTCTTC. Translation: CASSHAAGAYNEQFF.

The chain recombines TRBV3-1 (or the pseudogene TRBV3-2) with TRBJ1-2, with TRBD1 as a possible D gene (6 bases). CDR1 is LGHDT, CDR2 YNNKEL, per germline (reference sequence). The CDR3 runs to 14 residues. V lost 6 bases, J lost 4 bases, and 15 bases lay in between. The chain's CDR3 is CASSQRTVTYGYTF. The CDR3, as DNA: TGTGCCAGCAGTCAACGGACAGTCACCTATGGCTACACCTTC.

The chain carries TRBV2 and TRBJ1-2, with 8 bases aligning to TRBD1. Germline CDR1 is SNHLY and CDR2 is FYNNEI. The V segment lost 6 bases and the J segment 8 bases; nucleotides outside the gene matches: 11. The CDR3 sequence is 14 residues long. The CDR3: CASRETGDSRGYTF. The CDR3 coding sequence is TGTGCCAGCAGGGAGACAGGGGACTCGCGAGGCTACACCTTC.

The gene calls are TRBV19 and TRBJ1-1; TRBD1 matches 9 bases. The J segment lost 5 bases and the V segment lost 9 bases, leaving 7 bases of the junction unmatched. This CDR3 region has 13 residues. Per germline, CDR1 LNHDA and CDR2 SQIVND (reference sequence). The CDR3 DNA reads TGTGCCAGAAAGGGACAGGGTATTACTGAAGCTTTCTTT. This translates into CARKGQGITEAFF. The entire variable domain, with the rest obtained from reference TRBV19 and TRBJ1-1, is as follows: DGGITQSPKYLFRKEGQNVTLSCEQNLNHDAMYWYRQDPGQGLRLIYYSQIVNDFQKGDIAEGYSVSREKKESFPLTVTSAQKNPTAFYLCARKGQGITEAFFGQGTRLTVV.

The chain links TRBV7-8 to TRBJ2-1; D gene unclear. Germline values: CDR1 SGHVS, CDR2 FQNEAQ. The CDR3 is made up of 13 amino acids. With 5 bases removed from V and 6 bases from J, the gap between germline ends came to 11 bases. CDR3 nucleotides: TGTGCCAGCAGCCGAGAACTCCCCAATGAGCAGTTCTTC. The encoded protein is CASSRELPNEQFF.

V usage is TRBV11-2 and J usage is TRBJ1-1, with a weak D call TRBD1 (5 bases). The CDR3 runs to 15 residues. Trimming took 7 bases from V and 0 from J, leaving 15 bases between them. Germline CDR1 is SGHAT and CDR2 is FQNNGV. Here the CDR3 reads CASTTGGRMNTEAFF. The DNA for the CDR3 is TGTGCCAGCACCACGGGGGGACGGATGAACACTGAAGCTTTCTTT.

The genes are TRBV30 and TRBJ1-1; TRBD1 might be the D (5 bases). Germline V gene data show CDR1 as GTSNPN and CDR2 as SVGIG (reference sequence). The V gene lost 0 bases and the J gene lost 4 bases, with 9 bases spanning the gap. The CDR3 spans 13 residues. In nucleotides, the CDR3 is TGTGCCTGGAGTGTCCAGGGTACCACTGAAGCTTTCTTT. Amino acid sequence: CAWSVQGTTEAFF.

The chain recombines TRBV3-1 (or the pseudogene TRBV3-2) with TRBJ2-5; TRBD2 matches at 11 bases. The CDR3 has 15 amino acids. The J segment lost 5 bases and the V segment lost 1 base, leaving 3 bases of the junction unmatched. Germline CDR1 is LGHDT and CDR2 is YNNKEL (reference sequence). The DNA of the CDR3 is TGTGCCAGCAGCCAAGTAGCGGGGGGGCGTGAGACCCAGTACTTC. Residues: CASSQVAGGRETQYF.

The chain links TRBV5-1 to TRBJ2-2; TRBD1 matches at 9 bases. Germline CDR1 and CDR2: SGHRS and YFSETQ. The CDR3 runs 15 residues. Germline trimming cut 2 bases from V and 7 bases from J; bases unmatched to any gene: 6. The CDR3 loop is CASSLADRGVGELFF. The CDR3 coding sequence is TGCGCCAGCAGCTTAGCGGACAGGGGCGTCGGGGAGCTGTTTTTT.

CDR3 DNA sequence: TGTGCCTGGAGCAAGAACACTGAAGCTTTCTTT. It codes for CAWSKNTEAFF. The chain employs TRBV30 and TRBJ1-1; D is unresolved. Trimming cost V 3 bases and J 1 base, with 3 bases left between them. CDR3 size: 11 residues. Germline V gives CDR1 GTSNPN, CDR2 SVGIG (reference sequence).

V usage is TRBV29-1 and J usage is TRBJ2-2, with TRBD2 identical over 9 bases. Germline CDR1 reads SQVTM; CDR2 reads ANQGSEA. The CDR3 contains 14 residues. The V gene end was trimmed by 6 bases and the J gene end by 2 bases; junction bases not matched to a gene: 4. The CDR3 region is CSVLAGANTGELFF. The CDR3 DNA sequence: TGCAGCGTCTTAGCGGGGGCAAACACCGGGGAGCTGTTTTTT.

This clone has just a few counts. The gene calls are TRBV27 and TRBJ1-5; the D gene is possibly TRBD1 (6 bases). CDR3 length: 14 residues. CDR1 MNHEY and CDR2 SMNVEV come from the germline V gene (reference sequence). Trimming took 4 bases from V and 4 from J, leaving 11 bases between them. This CDR3 reads CASSWGPPNQPQHF. Written as DNA, the CDR3 is TGTGCCAGCAGTTGGGGGCCCCCTAATCAGCCCCAGCATTTT.

This chain joins TRBV5-1 and TRBJ2-3, with 12 bases identical to TRBD2. The J segment lost 5 bases and the V segment lost 3 bases, leaving 7 bases of the junction unmatched. In germline, CDR1 is SGHRS, CDR2 YFSETQ. There are 16 residues in the CDR3. CDR3 coding DNA: TGCGCCAGCAGCTCAGCTAGCGGGGGGGCCCTAGATACGCAGTATTTT. Encoded protein: CASSSASGGALDTQYF.

The V and J genes are TRBV30 and TRBJ1-1; 7 nucleotides match TRBD1. After removal of 8 bases from V and 0 bases from J, the junction contained 12 bases not matched to a gene. The V gene's germline CDR1 is GTSNPN and CDR2 SVGIG (reference sequence). The CDR3 length is 15 residues. The CDR3, as DNA: TGTGCCGTTCAGGGGGTCGATCGGTTGAACACTGAAGCTTTCTTT. Protein: CAVQGVDRLNTEAFF.

The CDR3 is CASRYTGARNTEAFF. The CDR3 region has the DNA TGTGCCAGCAGATATACAGGGGCCAGGAACACTGAAGCTTTCTTT. The rearrangement uses TRBV11-2 and TRBJ1-1, with TRBD1 matching 7 bases. V lost 6 bases to trimming and J lost 1 base; unmatched junction nucleotides: 8. The CDR3 runs to 15 residues. CDR1 SGHAT and CDR2 FQNNGV come from the germline V gene.

This clone turned up a few times. J is TRBJ1-5 and V is TRBV27; 7 bases fit TRBD1. Germline values: CDR1 MNHEY, CDR2 SMNVEV (reference sequence). The CDR3 covers 14 residues. The trim removed 5 bases at V and 8 bases at J, leaving 9 bases unmatched. The CDR3 spells CASSRTGYHEPQHF. The CDR3, as DNA: TGTGCCAGCAGTCGGACAGGCTATCATGAGCCCCAGCATTTT.

The chain employs TRBV10-3 and TRBJ1-6; 10 bases agree with TRBD1. Germline V lookup: CDR1 ENHRY, CDR2 SYGVKD. The length of the CDR3 is 15 residues. With V trimmed by 6 bases and J by 10 bases, 9 bases remained unmatched. CDR3 protein: CAIRDYGQGGSPLHF. Written as DNA, the CDR3 is TGTGCCATCAGAGATTACGGACAGGGGGGCTCACCCCTCCACTTT.

The chain links TRBV11-3 to TRBJ2-4; D might be TRBD2 (5 bases). This CDR3 spans 14 amino acids. The germline gives CDR1 SGHNT, CDR2 YENEEA. V was pared by 4 bases and J by 5 bases, with 12 bases between. The CDR3 coding sequence is TGTGCCAGCAGCTCCGGGCTCGGGGAAAACATTCAGTACTTC. Protein: CASSSGLGENIQYF.